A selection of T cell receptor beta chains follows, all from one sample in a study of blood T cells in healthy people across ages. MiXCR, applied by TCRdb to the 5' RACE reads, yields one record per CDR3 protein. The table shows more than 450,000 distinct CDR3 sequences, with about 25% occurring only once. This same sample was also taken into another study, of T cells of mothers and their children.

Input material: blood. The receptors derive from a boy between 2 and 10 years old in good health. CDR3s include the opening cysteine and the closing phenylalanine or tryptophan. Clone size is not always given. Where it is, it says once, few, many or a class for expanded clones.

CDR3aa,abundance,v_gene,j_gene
CASRDLTGLSTEAFF,.,TRBV2,TRBJ1-1
CASSDGARLSEQYF,.,TRBV7-2,TRBJ2-7
CASSNRDRGPYGTDTQYF,few,TRBV4-2,TRBJ2-3
CASSLVGVSGQETQYF,.,TRBV5-1,TRBJ2-5
CASSLRSGANTEAFF,.,TRBV11-2,TRBJ1-1
CASSLGGLAGGNNEQFF,few,TRBV11-2,TRBJ2-1
CASSPRTIQETQYF,few,TRBV7-2,TRBJ2-5
CASSIGTSGRSEQYF,few,TRBV19,TRBJ2-7
CSARVSSGRVNQETQYF,few,TRBV20-1,TRBJ2-5
CASSPPGQGYSPLHF,many,TRBV6-4,TRBJ1-6
CASSYMGGKNSPLHF,few,TRBV7-2,TRBJ1-6
CASSTGGLPIRPRNIQYF,.,TRBV6-2/TRBV6-3,TRBJ2-4
CAWSLRTGDTGELFF,.,TRBV30,TRBJ2-2
CSVGPGIGYEQYF,.,TRBV29-1,TRBJ2-7
CASSLSPGLDETQYF,.,TRBV5-1,TRBJ2-5
CASSVAIGGETQYF,.,TRBV9,TRBJ2-5
CASSLNENTDTQYF,.,TRBV5-1,TRBJ2-3
CASSSYLNTEAFF,few,TRBV7-3,TRBJ1-1
CSARGGGSEKLFF,few,TRBV20-1,TRBJ1-4
CASSQTYKVEQFF,few,TRBV6-2/TRBV6-3,TRBJ2-1
CATSDHPGLAGERRTQYF,.,TRBV24-1,TRBJ2-3
CASSLRVGETQYF,many,TRBV7-2,TRBJ2-5
CSVERQGLANEQYF,.,TRBV29-1,.